The present T cell receptor (beta chain) was sequenced within a study of cytotoxic CD8 clonotypes in ibrutinib-treated CLL. Across the study: The patient breakdown showed around 10 relapsed/refractory and approximately 15 treatment-naive cases, with some 18 IGHV unmutated. Collecting the response samples happened after a median about twelve months of treatment, with a range of 6 to 36. Among patients, around 24 responded partially and 2 completely; around 15 then stayed remitted and around 12 progressed after median around 68 months.

T cells were sequenced at a targeted depth of 1 in 200,000 to 1 in 1 million. Sequencing was performed with immunoSEQ multiplex PCR; in TCRdb, only in-frame clones are kept and a portion is missing. In the table there are roughly 250,000 clones, 60% to 75% of which are singletons. The CDR3 runs 13 residues. Trimming at V came to 6 bases and at J to 4 bases, leaving 1 base not matched to a gene. CDR1 is MNHEY, CDR2 SVGAGI, per germline. There are a few counts of this clone. This TCR derives from a human donor with chronic lymphocytic leukemia. The rearrangement uses TRBV6-5 and TRBJ2-5; 11 bases fit TRBD1. Sequencing was performed on PBMCs, taken after 24 months of ibrutinib treatment. As DNA, the CDR3 is TGTGCCAGCAGCGGGACAGGGGGAGAGACCCAGTACTTC. Translated: CASSGTGGETQYF.